Presented here are 11 T cell receptor beta chains from one specimen sequenced in a study of T cells in Graves' hyperthyroidism and ophthalmopathy. TCR beta CDR3 regions were amplified from RNA transcripts. The study used the HTBI primer set for a first-round RT-PCR of the TCR CDR3. TCRdb itself ran the multiplex PCR reads through MiXCR, one entry per CDR3 protein. The table includes 400,000 to 450,000 distinct CDR3 sequences, roughly 15% detected once. Material for sequencing was blood. These receptors came from a man aged 18-30 years with Graves' ophthalmopathy.

The chain links TRBV7-2 to TRBJ2-7, with TRBD2 matching 14 bases. Germline V gene data show CDR1 as SGHTA and CDR2 as FQGNSA. Trimming removed 5 bases from V and 0 bases from J; junction bases left unmatched: 9. The CDR3 has 18 amino acids. The CDR3 nucleotides are TGTGCCAGCAGCCTGAGACTAGCGGGAGGGAGTAGCTCCTACGAGCAGTACTTC. Translation: CASSLRLAGGSSSYEQYF. The full variable domain, rest sourced from reference TRBV7-2 and TRBJ2-7, is GAGVSQSPSNKVTEKGKDVELRCDPISGHTALYWYRQSLGQGLEFLIYFQGNSAPDKSGLPSDRFSAERTGGSVSTLTIQRTQQEDSAVYLCASSLRLAGGSSSYEQYFGPGTRLTVT.

Turning to this clonotype: With a much larger clone just one base away, this may be a read error. The CDR3 region has the DNA TGTGCCAGCAGTCCCTGGACAGAAGTCAACTATGGCTACGCCTTC. Translation: CASSPWTEVNYGYAF. This rearrangement joins TRBV6-1 to TRBJ1-2; D is perhaps TRBD1 (6 bases). Germline V gives CDR1 MNHNS, CDR2 SASEGT. The CDR3 contains 15 residues.

This clonotype has a count of ten or more. The V and J genes are TRBV3-1 and TRBJ2-5, with a tentative D call TRBD2 (6 bases). The V end was cut by 3 bases, the J end by 5 bases, with 16 bases between. There are 15 residues in the CDR3. CDR1 is LGHDT and CDR2 is YNNKEL in the germline V gene (reference sequence). The CDR3, as DNA: TGTGCCAGCAGCCACTCCCCCGGCAGCGGGGAGACCCAGTACTTC. Translation: CASSHSPGSGETQYF.

This chain joins TRBV20-1 and TRBJ2-7, with 10 nucleotides matching TRBD2. CDR3 length: 15 amino acids. Per germline, CDR1 DFQATT and CDR2 SNEGSKA (reference sequence). Trimming removed 1 base from V and 5 bases from J; junction bases left unmatched: 8. CDR3 bases: TGCAGTGCTAGAGGGCCCTCTAGCGGGAGCCACGAGCAGTACTTC. Translation: CSARGPSSGSHEQYF.

J is TRBJ1-4 and V is TRBV5-5; weak D call: TRBD1 (5 bases). The CDR3 extends over 16 amino acids. The germline V and J ends were trimmed by 3 bases and 0 bases, with 12 bases remaining between them. The V gene's germline CDR1 is SGHKS and CDR2 YYEKEE (reference sequence). As DNA, the CDR3 is TGTGCCAGCAGCTCGGGACGGAGCACAACTAATGAAAAACTGTTTTTT. It translates to CASSSGRSTTNEKLFF.

This clonotype was seen only a few times. The chain carries TRBV19 and TRBJ2-3; D remains unclear. CDR1 and CDR2 from the germline V gene are LNHDA and SQIVND (reference sequence). This CDR3 has 13 residues. V was trimmed by 6 bases and J by 2 bases, leaving 9 bases between them. In nucleotides, the CDR3 is TGTGCCAGTAGAAGGGATCCCACAGATACGCAGTATTTT. Its protein is CASRRDPTDTQYF.

The gene calls are TRBV2 and TRBJ2-1, with 7 nucleotides matching TRBD1. This CDR3 has 14 residues. Trimming removed 5 bases from V and 10 bases from J; junction bases left unmatched: 11. Germline lookup yields CDR1 SNHLY and CDR2 FYNNEI. The CDR3 coding sequence is TGTGCCAGCAGTTCGCCAACAGGGGTTGACGAGCAGTTCTTC. Amino acid sequence: CASSSPTGVDEQFF. Together with reference TRBV2 and TRBJ2-1, the CDR3 gives the full variable domain: EPEVTQTPSHQVTQMGQEVILRCVPISNHLYFYWYRQILGQKVEFLVSFYNNEISEKSEIFDDQFSVERPDGSNFTLKIRSTKLEDSAMYFCASSSPTGVDEQFFGPGTRLTVL.

This clonotype has ten or more counts. This chain connects TRBV3-1 to TRBJ2-3; TRBD2 aligns across 11 bases. CDR1 is LGHDT, CDR2 YNNKEL, per germline (reference sequence). There are 17 residues in the CDR3. The V gene end was trimmed by 1 base and the J gene end by 6 bases; junction bases not matched to a gene: 9. The CDR3 sequence is CASSQGPLAGDDDTQYF. The CDR3 bases are TGTGCCAGCAGCCAAGGCCCACTAGCGGGGGACGATGATACGCAGTATTTT.

This clonotype was seen many times. CDR3 nucleotide sequence: TGTGCCAGCAGTCCCGGTTGGACCTCCTACGAGCAGTACTTC. Amino acids: CASSPGWTSYEQYF. V and J are TRBV12-3 or TRBV12-4 and TRBJ2-7; D remains unclear. Deletions cut 5 bases from V and 0 bases from J, with 11 bases between. This CDR3 is built from 14 residues.

This clonotype was counted a few times. Possible read error: a much larger clone is one base away. The chain is built from TRBV7-6 and TRBJ2-7, with TRBD1 matching over 9 bases. V shed 5 bases and J 3 bases; nucleotides not matched to a gene: 2. The CDR3 is 13 amino acids. Looked up from germline, CDR1 is SGHVS and CDR2 is FNYEAQ. CDR3 nucleotide sequence: TGTGCCAGCAGCATGGGACAGGGCTACGAGCAGTACTTC. Translated, it gives CASSMGQGYEQYF.

This clonotype was seen a few times. The gene calls are TRBV6-2 or TRBV6-3 and TRBJ2-2; 9 nucleotides agree with TRBD1. The germline gives CDR1 MNHEY, CDR2 SVGEGT. With V trimmed by 10 bases and J by 9 bases, 18 bases remained unmatched. This CDR3 comprises 16 residues. The CDR3 sequence is CATIGDRDSFFRELFF. In DNA form, the CDR3 reads TGTGCCACCATCGGGGACAGGGACTCTTTTTTCAGGGAGCTGTTTTTT.